Listed below are T cell receptor beta chains from one sample, sequenced in a study of cytomegalovirus exposure and HLA in healthy donors. TCRdb's table, derived via immunoSEQ multiplex PCR, lists solely in-frame clones and lacks some. The table records 55,000 to 65,000 clones, about 80% of them present only once. Sequenced input: PBMCs. All receptors come from a woman in her forties in good health and CMV-seronegative. The CDR3 runs from the conserved cysteine through the conserved F or W. The D gene is left open where the match is weak. The listing skips clone size in some rows; elsewhere it reads once, few, many or a size class.

>TRBV9|TRBJ1-1|NA|TRBD1
CASSAGDRLNTEAFF
TGTGCCAGCAGCGCAGGGGACAGGTTGAACACTGAAGCTTTCTTT
>TRBV6-5|TRBJ1-4|NA|TRBD1
CASSRGTGGSEKLFF
TGTGCCAGCAGTCGGGGGACAGGGGGCTCTGAAAAACTGTTTTTT
>TRBV27|TRBJ1-1|NA|NA
CASSFQGSRNTEAFF
TGTGCCAGCAGTTTCCAGGGCAGCCGGAACACTGAAGCTTTCTTT
>TRBV14|TRBJ2-1|once|NA
CASSQDQVPYNEQFF
TGTGCCAGCAGCCAAGATCAGGTACCCTACAATGAGCAGTTCTTC
>TRBV11-1|TRBJ2-1|NA|TRBD1
CASNSVYRGDRGWDEQFF
TGTGCCAGCAACTCCGTCTACCGGGGGGACAGGGGTTGGGATGAGCAGTTCTTC
>TRBV5-4|TRBJ2-5|few|NA
CASSQLQGRETQYF
TGTGCCAGCAGCCAGTTACAGGGGAGGGAGACCCAGTACTTC
>TRBV10-3|TRBJ1-1|NA|TRBD1
CAISVVGQGSNTEAFF
TGTGCCATCAGTGTTGTGGGACAGGGGTCGAACACTGAAGCTTTCTTT
>TRBV9|TRBJ1-3|NA|TRBD1
CASKPQGASGNTIYF
TGTGCCAGCAAACCACAGGGGGCCTCTGGAAACACCATATATTTT
>TRBV7-2|TRBJ2-3|NA|TRBD2
CASSLEGLAVPQYF
TGTGCCAGCAGCTTAGAAGGGCTAGCGGTTCCGCAGTATTTT
>TRBV7-9|TRBJ1-2|NA|NA
CASSLESRARTGYTF
TGTGCCAGCAGCTTAGAAAGCAGGGCACGAACGGGCTACACCTTC
>TRBV6-5|TRBJ2-7|NA|NA
CASRDPGYEQYF
TGTGCCAGCAGGGATCCAGGGTACGAGCAGTACTTC
>TRBV5-1|TRBJ1-1|few|TRBD1
CASSLQGGTEAFF
TGCGCCAGCAGCTTGCAGGGGGGCACTGAAGCTTTCTTT
>TRBV7-3|TRBJ1-1|NA|NA
CASSSSRPGLTGNTEAFF
TGTGCCAGCAGCTCTTCGCGCCCGGGTCTCACAGGGAACACTGAAGCTTTCTTT
>TRBV10-1|TRBJ2-1|NA|NA
CASSPSHYAFNEQFF
TGCGCCAGCAGCCCCTCACATTATGCCTTCAATGAGCAGTTCTTC
>TRBV15|TRBJ2-5|NA|TRBD1
CATSRDRAGQETQYF
TGTGCCACCAGCCGGGACAGGGCTGGCCAAGAGACCCAGTACTTC
>TRBV4-1|TRBJ1-1|NA|NA
CASSQDPGPLNTEAFF
TGCGCCAGCAGCCAAGACCCAGGCCCTCTTAACACTGAAGCTTTCTTT
>TRBV30|TRBJ2-2|NA|TRBD1
CAWGQGDYPGELFF
TGTGCCTGGGGACAGGGCGATTATCCCGGGGAGCTGTTTTTT
>TRBV28|TRBJ1-1|NA|NA
CASIFSSGVSTEAFF
TGTGCCAGCATTTTCTCTTCAGGGGTTAGTACTGAAGCTTTCTTT
>TRBV4-1|TRBJ2-1|NA|NA
CASSQDQGGLAYNEQFF
TGCGCCAGCAGCCAAGATCAGGGGGGATTAGCATACAATGAGCAGTTCTTC
>TRBV19|TRBJ1-1|NA|NA
CASSIEQNTEAFF
TGTGCCAGTAGTATCGAGCAGAACACTGAAGCTTTCTTT
>TRBV2|TRBJ2-1|NA|NA
CASSVGDSYNEQFF
TGTGCCAGCAGTGTAGGAGACTCCTACAATGAGCAGTTCTTC
>TRBV7-2|TRBJ2-7|few|NA
CASSFADREGHEQYF
TGTGCCAGCAGCTTTGCGGACAGGGAGGGTCACGAGCAGTACTTC
>TRBV29-1|TRBJ2-7|NA|TRBD2
CSVGREASGSYEQYF
TGCAGCGTTGGCAGGGAGGCTAGCGGCTCCTACGAGCAGTACTTC
>TRBV5-6|TRBJ1-2|NA|TRBD1
CASSLIQGGYGYTF
TGTGCCAGCAGCTTGATACAGGGGGGCTATGGCTACACCTTC
>TRBV7-8|TRBJ2-2|NA|TRBD2
CASSALGAGEAPGELFF
TGTGCCAGCAGCGCCCTAGGAGCGGGAGAGGCACCCGGGGAGCTGTTTTTT
>TRBV10-2|TRBJ2-7|few|NA
CASSDLGVPSPEQYF
TGCGCCAGCAGTGATCTGGGCGTGCCGTCTCCCGAGCAGTACTTC
>TRBV7-2|TRBJ1-1|NA|TRBD1
CASTRQGAGTFF
TGTGCCAGCACGCGACAGGGGGCCGGAACTTTCTTT
>TRBV7-9|TRBJ1-5|NA|NA
CASSFGAENQPQHF
TGTGCCAGCAGCTTTGGAGCAGAGAATCAGCCCCAGCATTTT
>TRBV6-5|TRBJ1-2|NA|NA
CASSYSKVPGFGYTF
TGTGCCAGCAGTTACTCGAAGGTGCCAGGGTTTGGCTACACCTTC
>TRBV7-3|TRBJ2-2|few|NA
CASSASRVRTGELFF
TGTGCCAGCAGCGCGAGCAGGGTACGCACCGGGGAGCTGTTTTTT
>TRBV5-6|TRBJ2-7|NA|TRBD2
CASSLAGTSGFYEQYF
TGTGCCAGCAGCTTGGCCGGGACTAGCGGTTTCTACGAGCAGTACTTC
>TRBV19|TRBJ1-4|NA|TRBD1
CASSIALQGANEKLFF
TGTGCCAGTAGTATAGCTCTTCAGGGGGCGAATGAAAAACTGTTTTTT
>TRBV14|TRBJ1-5|NA|NA
CASSPKLFYSNQPQHF
TGTGCCAGCAGCCCCAAGCTCTTTTATAGCAATCAGCCCCAGCATTTT
>TRBV21-1|TRBJ2-3|NA|NA
CASSARTASKRERTDTQYF
TGTGCCAGCTCAGCTCGGACGGCATCGAAGCGGGAGAGGACAGATACGCAGTATTTT
>TRBV28|TRBJ2-5|once|TRBD1
CATKGQGEGETQYF
TGTGCCACCAAAGGACAGGGGGAAGGGGAGACCCAGTACTTC
>TRBV29-1|TRBJ1-4|NA|NA
CSVGYSEKLFF
TGCAGCGTTGGGTACAGTGAAAAACTGTTTTTT
>TRBV9|TRBJ1-1|once|NA
CASSGQGVATEAFF
TGTGCCAGCAGCGGGCAGGGCGTTGCCACTGAAGCTTTCTTT
>TRBV2|TRBJ1-2|NA|NA
CAKRVDYGYTF
TGTGCCAAACGGGTGGACTATGGCTACACCTTC